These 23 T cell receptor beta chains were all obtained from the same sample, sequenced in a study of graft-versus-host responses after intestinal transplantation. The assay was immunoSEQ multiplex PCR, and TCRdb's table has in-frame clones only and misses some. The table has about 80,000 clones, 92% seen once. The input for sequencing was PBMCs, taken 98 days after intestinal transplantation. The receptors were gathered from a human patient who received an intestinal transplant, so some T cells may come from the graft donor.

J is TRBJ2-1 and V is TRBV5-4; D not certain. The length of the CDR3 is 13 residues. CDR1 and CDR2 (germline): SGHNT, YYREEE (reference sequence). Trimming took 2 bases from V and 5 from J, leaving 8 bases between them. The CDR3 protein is CASSFRVNNEQFF. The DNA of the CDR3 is TGTGCCAGCAGCTTCCGGGTAAACAATGAGCAGTTCTTC.

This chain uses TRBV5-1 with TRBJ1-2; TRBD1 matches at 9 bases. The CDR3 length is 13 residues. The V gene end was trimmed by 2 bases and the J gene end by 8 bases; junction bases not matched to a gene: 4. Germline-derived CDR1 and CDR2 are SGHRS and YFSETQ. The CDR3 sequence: CASSFNRGQGYTF. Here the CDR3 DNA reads TGCGCCAGCAGCTTTAACAGGGGGCAGGGCTACACCTTC. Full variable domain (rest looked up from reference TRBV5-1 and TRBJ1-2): KAGVTQTPRYLIKTRGQQVTLSCSPISGHRSVSWYQQTPGQGLQFLFEYFSETQRNKGNFPGRFSGRQFSNSRSEMNVSTLELGDSALYLCASSFNRGQGYTFGSGTRLTVV.

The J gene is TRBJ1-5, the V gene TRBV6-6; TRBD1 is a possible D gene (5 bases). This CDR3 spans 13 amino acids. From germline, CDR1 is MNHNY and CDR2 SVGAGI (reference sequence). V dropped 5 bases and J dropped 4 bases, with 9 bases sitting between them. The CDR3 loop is CASSQGGNQPQHF. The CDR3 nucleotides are TGTGCCAGCAGTCAGGGAGGGAATCAGCCCCAGCATTTT.

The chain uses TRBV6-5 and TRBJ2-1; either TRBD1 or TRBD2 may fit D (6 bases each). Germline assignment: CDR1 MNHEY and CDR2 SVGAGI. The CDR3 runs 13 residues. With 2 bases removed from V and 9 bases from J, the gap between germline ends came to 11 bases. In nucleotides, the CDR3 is TGTGCCAGCAGTTACCAGGGGACTTCTGAGCAGTTCTTC. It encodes CASSYQGTSEQFF.

The CDR3 loop is CASSQDPGAETQYF. In nucleotides, the CDR3 is TGCGCCAGCAGCCAAGATCCTGGGGCAGAGACCCAGTACTTC. This chain connects TRBV4-1 to TRBJ2-5, with TRBD1 as a possible D gene (5 bases). The CDR3 extends over 14 amino acids. In germline, CDR1 is MGHRA, CDR2 YSYEKL. V was clipped by 0 bases and J by 4 bases, with 9 bases between them.

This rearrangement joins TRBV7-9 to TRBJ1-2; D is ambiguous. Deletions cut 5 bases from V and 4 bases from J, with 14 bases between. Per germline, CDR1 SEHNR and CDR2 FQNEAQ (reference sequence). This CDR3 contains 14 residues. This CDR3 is CASSLGPGFYGYTF. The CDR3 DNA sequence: TGTGCCAGCAGCCTCGGACCGGGCTTCTATGGCTACACCTTC.

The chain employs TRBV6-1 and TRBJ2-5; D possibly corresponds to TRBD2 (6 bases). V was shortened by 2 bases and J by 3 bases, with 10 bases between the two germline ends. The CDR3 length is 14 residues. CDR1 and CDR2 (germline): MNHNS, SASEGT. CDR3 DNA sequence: TGTGCCAGCAGTGAAAGCGGGCATAAAGAGACCCAGTACTTC. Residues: CASSESGHKETQYF.

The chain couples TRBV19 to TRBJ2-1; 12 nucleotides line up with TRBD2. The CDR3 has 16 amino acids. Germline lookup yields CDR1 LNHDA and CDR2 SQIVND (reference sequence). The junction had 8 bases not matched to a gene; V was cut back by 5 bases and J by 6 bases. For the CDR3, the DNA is TGTGCCAGTAGTTCCCCAGGGACTAGCGGGCTCAATGAGCAGTTCTTC. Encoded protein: CASSSPGTSGLNEQFF.

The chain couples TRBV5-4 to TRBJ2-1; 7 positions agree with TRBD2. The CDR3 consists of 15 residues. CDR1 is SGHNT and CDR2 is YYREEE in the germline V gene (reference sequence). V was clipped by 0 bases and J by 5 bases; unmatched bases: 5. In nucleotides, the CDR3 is TGTGCCAGCAGCTTGGGAGCGGGGTATAACAATGAGCAGTTCTTC. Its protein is CASSLGAGYNNEQFF.

CDR3 nucleotides: TGTGCCAGCAGCGTAGAAGGGGCAGGGTTCGGCTACACCTTC. Translating gives CASSVEGAGFGYTF. The V and J genes are TRBV9 and TRBJ1-2, with D perhaps TRBD1 (5 bases). Germline loops: CDR1 SGDLS, CDR2 YYNGEE. This CDR3 region has 14 residues. V was pared by 0 bases and J by 8 bases, with 14 bases between.

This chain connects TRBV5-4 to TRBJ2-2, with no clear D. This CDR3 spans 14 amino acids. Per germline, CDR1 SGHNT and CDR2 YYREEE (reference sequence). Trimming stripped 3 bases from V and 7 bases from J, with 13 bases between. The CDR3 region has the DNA TGTGCCAGCAGCTCTCTAGTGAGAGGCGGGGAGCTGTTTTTT. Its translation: CASSSLVRGGELFF.

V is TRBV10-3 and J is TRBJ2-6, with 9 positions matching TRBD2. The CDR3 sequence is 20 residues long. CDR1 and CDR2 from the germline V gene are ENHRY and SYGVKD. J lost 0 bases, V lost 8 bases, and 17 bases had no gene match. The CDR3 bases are TGTGCCATCGCCCTAGCGGGACCACTCTTGCTGCTCTCTGGGGCCAACGTCCTGACTTTC. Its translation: CAIALAGPLLLLSGANVLTF.

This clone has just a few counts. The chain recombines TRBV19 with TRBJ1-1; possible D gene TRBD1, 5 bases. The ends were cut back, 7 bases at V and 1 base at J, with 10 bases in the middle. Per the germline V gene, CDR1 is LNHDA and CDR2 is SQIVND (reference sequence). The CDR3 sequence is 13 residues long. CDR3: CASNHGQNTEAFF. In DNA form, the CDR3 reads TGTGCCAGTAACCACGGACAGAACACTGAAGCTTTCTTT.

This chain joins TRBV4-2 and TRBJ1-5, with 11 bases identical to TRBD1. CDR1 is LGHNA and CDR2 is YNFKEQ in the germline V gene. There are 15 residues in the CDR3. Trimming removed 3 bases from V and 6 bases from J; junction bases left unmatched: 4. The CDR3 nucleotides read TGTGCCAGCAGCCAGGGACAGGGGGTCCTTCAGCCCCAGCATTTT. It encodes CASSQGQGVLQPQHF.

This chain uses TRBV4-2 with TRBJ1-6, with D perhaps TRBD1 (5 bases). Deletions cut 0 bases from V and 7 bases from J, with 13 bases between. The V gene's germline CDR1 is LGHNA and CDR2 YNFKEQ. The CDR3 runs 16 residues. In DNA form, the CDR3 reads TGTGCCAGCAGCCAAGATGCGGGGCCGCCCAATTCACCCCTCCACTTT. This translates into CASSQDAGPPNSPLHF.

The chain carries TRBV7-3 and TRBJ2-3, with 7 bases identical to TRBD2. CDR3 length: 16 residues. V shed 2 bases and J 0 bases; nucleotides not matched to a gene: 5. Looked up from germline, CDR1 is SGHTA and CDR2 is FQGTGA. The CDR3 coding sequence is TGTGCCAGCAGCTTACAAGCGGGAATAAGCACAGATACGCAGTATTTT. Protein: CASSLQAGISTDTQYF. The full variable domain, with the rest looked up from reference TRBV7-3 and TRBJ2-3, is GAGVSQTPSNKVTEKGKYVELRCDPISGHTALYWYRQSLGQGPEFLIYFQGTGAADDSGLPNDRFFAVRPEGSVSTLKIQRTERGDSAVYLCASSLQAGISTDTQYFGPGTRLTVL.

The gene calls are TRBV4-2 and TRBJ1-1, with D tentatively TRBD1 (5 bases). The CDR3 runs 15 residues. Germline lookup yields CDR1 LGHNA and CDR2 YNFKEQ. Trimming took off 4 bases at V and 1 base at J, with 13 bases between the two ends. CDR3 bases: TGTGCCAGCAGCCCCCGCAGGGAGGGGAACACTGAAGCTTTCTTT. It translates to CASSPRREGNTEAFF.

Here the CDR3 DNA reads TGTGCCAGTAGTATACCACAGGGCGGCACAGATACGCAGTATTTT. Translated, it gives CASSIPQGGTDTQYF. This chain joins TRBV19 and TRBJ2-3, with D possibly matching TRBD1 (6 bases). The CDR3 consists of 15 residues. Looked up from germline, CDR1 is LNHDA and CDR2 is SQIVND (reference sequence). Trimming took 2 bases from V and 1 from J, leaving 10 bases between them.

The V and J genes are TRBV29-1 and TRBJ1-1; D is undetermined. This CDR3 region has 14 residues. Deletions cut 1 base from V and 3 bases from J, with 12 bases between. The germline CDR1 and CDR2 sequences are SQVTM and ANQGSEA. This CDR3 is CSVEGSYDDTEAFF. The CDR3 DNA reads TGCAGCGTTGAAGGGTCGTACGATGACACTGAAGCTTTCTTT.

The CDR3 loop reads CASSSGPNEQFF. DNA of the CDR3: TGTGCCAGCAGCTCAGGGCCCAATGAGCAGTTCTTC. The V and J genes are TRBV11-2 and TRBJ2-1; D is possibly TRBD1 (5 bases). Germline V gene sequence: CDR1 SGHAT, CDR2 FQNNGV. The CDR3 covers 12 residues. The V end was cut by 4 bases, the J end by 6 bases, with 7 bases between.

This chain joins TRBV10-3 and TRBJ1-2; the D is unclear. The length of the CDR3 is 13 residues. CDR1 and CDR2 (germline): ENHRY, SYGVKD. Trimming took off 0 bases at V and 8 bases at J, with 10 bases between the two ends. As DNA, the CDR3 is TGTGCCATCAGTGAGTCGGTAGGATGGGGCTACACCTTC. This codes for CAISESVGWGYTF.

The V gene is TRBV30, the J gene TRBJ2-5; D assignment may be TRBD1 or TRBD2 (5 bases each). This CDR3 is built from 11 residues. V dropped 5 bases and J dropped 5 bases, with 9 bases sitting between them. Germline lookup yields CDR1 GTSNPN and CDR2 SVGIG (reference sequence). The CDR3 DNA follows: TGTGCCTGGGGTGAGGGGGAGACCCAGTACTTC. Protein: CAWGEGETQYF.

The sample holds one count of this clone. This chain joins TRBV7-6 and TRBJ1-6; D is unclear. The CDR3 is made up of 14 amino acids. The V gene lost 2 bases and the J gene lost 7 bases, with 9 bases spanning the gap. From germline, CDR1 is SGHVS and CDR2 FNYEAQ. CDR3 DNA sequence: TGTGCCAGCAGCTTACCCATCGAGAATTCACCCCTCCACTTT. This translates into CASSLPIENSPLHF.